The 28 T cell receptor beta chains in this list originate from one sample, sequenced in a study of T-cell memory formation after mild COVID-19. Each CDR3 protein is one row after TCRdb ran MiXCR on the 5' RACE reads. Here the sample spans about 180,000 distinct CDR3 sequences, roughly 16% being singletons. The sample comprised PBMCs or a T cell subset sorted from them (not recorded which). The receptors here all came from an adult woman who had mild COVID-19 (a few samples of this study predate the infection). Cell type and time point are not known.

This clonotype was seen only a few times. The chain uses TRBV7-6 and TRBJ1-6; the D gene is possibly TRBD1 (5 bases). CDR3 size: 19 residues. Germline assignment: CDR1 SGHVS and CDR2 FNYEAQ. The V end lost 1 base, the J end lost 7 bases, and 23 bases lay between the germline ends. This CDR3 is CASSLVVSAVGGPNSPLHF. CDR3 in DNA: TGTGCCAGCAGCTTAGTTGTATCGGCGGTCGGGGGACCGAATTCACCCCTCCACTTT.

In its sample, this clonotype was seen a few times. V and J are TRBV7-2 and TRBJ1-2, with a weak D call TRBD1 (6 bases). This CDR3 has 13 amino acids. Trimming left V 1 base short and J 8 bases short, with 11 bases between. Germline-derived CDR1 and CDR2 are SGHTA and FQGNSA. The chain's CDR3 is CASSLVPQGGYTF. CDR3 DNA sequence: TGTGCCAGCAGCTTAGTACCCCAGGGGGGCTACACCTTC.

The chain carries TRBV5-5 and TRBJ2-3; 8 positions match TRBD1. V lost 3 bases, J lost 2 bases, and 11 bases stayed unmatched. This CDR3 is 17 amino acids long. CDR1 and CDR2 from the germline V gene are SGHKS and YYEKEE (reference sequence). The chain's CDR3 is CASSSGTGQIATDTQYF. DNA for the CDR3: TGTGCCAGCAGCTCGGGGACAGGACAGATAGCCACAGATACGCAGTATTTT.

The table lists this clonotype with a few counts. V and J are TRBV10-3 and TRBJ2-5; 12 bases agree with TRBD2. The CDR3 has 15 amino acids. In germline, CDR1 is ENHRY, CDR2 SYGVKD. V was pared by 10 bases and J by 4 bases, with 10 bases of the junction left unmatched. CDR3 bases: TGTGCCACCTTAGACACTAGCGGGAGGTCAGAGACCCAGTACTTC. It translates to CATLDTSGRSETQYF.

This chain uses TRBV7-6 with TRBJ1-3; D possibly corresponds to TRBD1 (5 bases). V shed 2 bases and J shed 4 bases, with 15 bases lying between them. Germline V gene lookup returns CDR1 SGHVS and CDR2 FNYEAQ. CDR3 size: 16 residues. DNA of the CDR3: TGTGCCAGCAGCTTAACATCAGGGCTGGGAGGAAACACCATATATTTT. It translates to CASSLTSGLGGNTIYF.

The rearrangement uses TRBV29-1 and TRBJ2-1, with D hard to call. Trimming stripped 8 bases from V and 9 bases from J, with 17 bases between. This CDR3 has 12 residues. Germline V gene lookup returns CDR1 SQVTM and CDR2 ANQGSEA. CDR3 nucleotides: TGCAGCACTCAGACACTGCAAGGTGAGCAGTTCTTC. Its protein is CSTQTLQGEQFF.

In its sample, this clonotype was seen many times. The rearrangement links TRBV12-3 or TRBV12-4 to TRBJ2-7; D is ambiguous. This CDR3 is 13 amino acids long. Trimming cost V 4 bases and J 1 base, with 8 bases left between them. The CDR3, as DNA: TGTGCCAGCAGTTCACCCGCTTCCTACGAGCAGTACTTC. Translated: CASSSPASYEQYF.

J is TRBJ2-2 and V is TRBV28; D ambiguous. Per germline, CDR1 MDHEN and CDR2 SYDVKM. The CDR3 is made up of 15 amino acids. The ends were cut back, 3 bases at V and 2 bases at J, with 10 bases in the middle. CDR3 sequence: CASSFNYLNTGELFF. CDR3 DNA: TGTGCCAGCAGTTTCAACTACCTAAACACCGGGGAGCTGTTTTTT. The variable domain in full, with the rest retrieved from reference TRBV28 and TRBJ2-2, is DVKVTQSSRYLVKRTGEKVFLECVQDMDHENMFWYRQDPGLGLRLIYFSYDVKMKEKGDIPEGYSVSREKKERFSLILESASTNQTSMYLCASSFNYLNTGELFFGEGSRLTVL.

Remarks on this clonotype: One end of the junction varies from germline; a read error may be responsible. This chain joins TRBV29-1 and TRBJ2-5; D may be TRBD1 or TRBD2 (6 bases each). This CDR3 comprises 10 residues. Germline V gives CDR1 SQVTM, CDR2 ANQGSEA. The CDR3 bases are TGCAGCGTTGACCCTCCGGGGGCCAACTTC. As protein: CSVDPPGANF.

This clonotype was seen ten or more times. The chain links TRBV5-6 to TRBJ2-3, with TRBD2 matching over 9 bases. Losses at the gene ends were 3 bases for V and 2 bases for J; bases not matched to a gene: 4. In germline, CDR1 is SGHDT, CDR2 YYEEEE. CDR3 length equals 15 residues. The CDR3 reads CASSSLAGATDTQYF. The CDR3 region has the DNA TGTGCCAGCAGCTCCTTAGCGGGGGCCACAGATACGCAGTATTTT.

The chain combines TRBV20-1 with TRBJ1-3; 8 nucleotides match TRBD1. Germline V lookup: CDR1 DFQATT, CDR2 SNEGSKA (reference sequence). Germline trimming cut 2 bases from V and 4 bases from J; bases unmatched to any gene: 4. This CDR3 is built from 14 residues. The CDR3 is CSARQGARGNTIYF. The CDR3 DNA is TGCAGTGCTAGACAGGGGGCGAGGGGAAACACCATATATTTT.

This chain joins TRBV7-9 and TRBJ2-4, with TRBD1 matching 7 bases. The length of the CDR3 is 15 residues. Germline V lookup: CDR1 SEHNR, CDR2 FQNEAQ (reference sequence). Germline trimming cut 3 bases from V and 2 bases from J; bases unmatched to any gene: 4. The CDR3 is CASSLATGTKNIQYF. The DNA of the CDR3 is TGTGCCAGCAGCTTGGCGACAGGGACCAAAAACATTCAGTACTTC.

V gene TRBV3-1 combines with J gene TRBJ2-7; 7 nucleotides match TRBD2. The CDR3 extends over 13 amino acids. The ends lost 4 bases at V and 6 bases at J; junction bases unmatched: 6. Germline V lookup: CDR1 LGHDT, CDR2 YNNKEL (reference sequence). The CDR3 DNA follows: TGTGCCAGCAGCCCCTGGGAGGGGAGCGAGCAGTACTTC. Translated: CASSPWEGSEQYF.

CDR3 amino acids: CSATKGPPLEPQHF. The CDR3 DNA reads as TGCAGTGCTACCAAAGGACCGCCGTTAGAACCCCAGCATTTT. The J gene is TRBJ1-5, the V gene TRBV20-1; D unresolved. The CDR3 is 14 residues long. V gave up 4 bases and J gave up 10 bases, with 20 bases separating them. In germline, CDR1 is DFQATT, CDR2 SNEGSKA (reference sequence).

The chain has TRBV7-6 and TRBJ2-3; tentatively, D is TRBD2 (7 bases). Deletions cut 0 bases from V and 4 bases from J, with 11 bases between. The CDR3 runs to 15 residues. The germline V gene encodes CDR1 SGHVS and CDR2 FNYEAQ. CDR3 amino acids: CASSLARGGPDTQYF. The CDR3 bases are TGTGCCAGCAGCTTAGCAAGGGGGGGACCAGATACGCAGTATTTT.

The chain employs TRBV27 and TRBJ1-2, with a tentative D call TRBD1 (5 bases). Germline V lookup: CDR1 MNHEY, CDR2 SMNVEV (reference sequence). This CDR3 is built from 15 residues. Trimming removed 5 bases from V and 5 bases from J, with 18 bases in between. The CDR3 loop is CASSARRQGGYGYTF. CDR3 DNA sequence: TGTGCCAGCAGTGCCCGACGGCAGGGTGGATATGGCTACACCTTC.

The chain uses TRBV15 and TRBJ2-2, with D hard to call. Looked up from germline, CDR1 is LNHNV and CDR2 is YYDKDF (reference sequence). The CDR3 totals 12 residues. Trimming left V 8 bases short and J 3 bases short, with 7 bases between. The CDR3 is CATGQDTGELFF. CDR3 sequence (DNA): TGTGCCACCGGCCAGGACACCGGGGAGCTGTTTTTT.

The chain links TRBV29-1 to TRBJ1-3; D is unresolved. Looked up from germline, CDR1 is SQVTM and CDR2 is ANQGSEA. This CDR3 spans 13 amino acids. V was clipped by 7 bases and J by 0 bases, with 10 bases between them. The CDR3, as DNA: TGCAGCGGAGTGGATTACTCTGGAAACACCATATATTTT. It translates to CSGVDYSGNTIYF.

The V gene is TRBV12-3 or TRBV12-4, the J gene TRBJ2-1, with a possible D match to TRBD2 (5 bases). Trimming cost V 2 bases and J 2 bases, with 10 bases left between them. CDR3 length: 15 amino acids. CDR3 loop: CASSLLSAAYNEQFF. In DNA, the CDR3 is TGTGCCAGCAGTTTATTGTCAGCGGCCTACAATGAGCAGTTCTTC.

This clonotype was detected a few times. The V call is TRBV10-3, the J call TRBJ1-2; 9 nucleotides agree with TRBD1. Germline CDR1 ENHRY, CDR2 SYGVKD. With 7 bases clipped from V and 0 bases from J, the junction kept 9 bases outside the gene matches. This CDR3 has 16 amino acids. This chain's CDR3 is CAITYGTGNSNYGYTF. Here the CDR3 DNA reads TGTGCCATCACCTACGGGACAGGGAATTCTAACTATGGCTACACCTTC.

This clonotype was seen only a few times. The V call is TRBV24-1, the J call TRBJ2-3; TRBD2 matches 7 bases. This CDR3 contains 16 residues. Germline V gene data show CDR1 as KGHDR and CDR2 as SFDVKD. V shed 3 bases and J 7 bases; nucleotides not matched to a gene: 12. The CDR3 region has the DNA TGTGCCACCAGTGATAGTGGGCTAGCGGTTTCAAATACGCAGTATTTT. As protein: CATSDSGLAVSNTQYF.

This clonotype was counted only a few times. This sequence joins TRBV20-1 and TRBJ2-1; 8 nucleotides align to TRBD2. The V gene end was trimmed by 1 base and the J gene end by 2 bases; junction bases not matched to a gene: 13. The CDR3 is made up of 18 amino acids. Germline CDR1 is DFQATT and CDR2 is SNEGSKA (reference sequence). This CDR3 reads CSARVLRGADFAYNEQFF. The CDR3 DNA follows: TGCAGTGCTAGAGTCTTGCGGGGGGCTGACTTCGCCTACAATGAGCAGTTCTTC.

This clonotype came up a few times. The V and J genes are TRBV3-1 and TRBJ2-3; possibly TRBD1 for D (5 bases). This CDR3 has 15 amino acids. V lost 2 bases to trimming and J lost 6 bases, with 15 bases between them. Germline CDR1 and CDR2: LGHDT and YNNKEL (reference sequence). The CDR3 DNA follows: TGTGCCAGCAGCCAAACCCACCGTTGGGGCGATACGCAGTATTTT. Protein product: CASSQTHRWGDTQYF.

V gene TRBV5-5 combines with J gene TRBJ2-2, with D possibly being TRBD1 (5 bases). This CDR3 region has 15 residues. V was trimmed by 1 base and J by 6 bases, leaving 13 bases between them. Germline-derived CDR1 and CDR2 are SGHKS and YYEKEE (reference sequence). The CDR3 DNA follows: TGTGCCAGCAGCTTGATGCAGGGTGCATCCGGGGAGCTGTTTTTT. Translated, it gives CASSLMQGASGELFF.

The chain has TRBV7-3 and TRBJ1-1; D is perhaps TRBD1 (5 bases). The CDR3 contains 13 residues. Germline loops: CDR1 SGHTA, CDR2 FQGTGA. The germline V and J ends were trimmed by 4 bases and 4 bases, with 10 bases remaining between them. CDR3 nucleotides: TGTGCCAGCAGCTCGACAGTGGGCACTGAAGCTTTCTTT. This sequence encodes CASSSTVGTEAFF.

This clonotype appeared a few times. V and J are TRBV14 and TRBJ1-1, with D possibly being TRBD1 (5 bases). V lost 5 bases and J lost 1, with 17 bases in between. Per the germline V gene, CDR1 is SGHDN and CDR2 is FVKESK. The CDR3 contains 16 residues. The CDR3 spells CASSGLMGVGNTEAFF. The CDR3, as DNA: TGTGCCAGCAGCGGTCTAATGGGGGTTGGGAACACTGAAGCTTTCTTT.

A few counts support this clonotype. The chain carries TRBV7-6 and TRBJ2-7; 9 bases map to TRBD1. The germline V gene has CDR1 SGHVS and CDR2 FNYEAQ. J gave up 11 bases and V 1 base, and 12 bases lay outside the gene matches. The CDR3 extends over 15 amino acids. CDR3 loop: CASSLGPTGTGGEYF. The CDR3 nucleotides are TGTGCCAGCAGCTTAGGCCCCACCGGAACAGGGGGCGAGTACTTC.

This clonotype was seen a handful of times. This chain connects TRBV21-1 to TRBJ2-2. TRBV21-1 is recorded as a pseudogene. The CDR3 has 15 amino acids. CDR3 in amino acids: CASSPEIWHTGELFF. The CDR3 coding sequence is TGTGCCAGCAGCCCCGAAATTTGGCACACCGGGGAGCTGTTTTTT.